Each of the 22 T cell receptor beta chains below was sequenced from the same sample in a study of technical replicates of blood from a handful of donors. Using immunoSEQ multiplex PCR, the repertoire was profiled, and TCRdb retains in-frame clones only, with some absent. Among about 15,000 clones, roughly 80% were seen once, and the ten largest hold under 13%. What was sequenced was PBMCs. The receptors here all came from a human donor in good health.

V is TRBV30 and J is TRBJ1-1; weak D call: TRBD1 (6 bases). The CDR3 loop spans 13 amino acids. The germline gives CDR1 GTSNPN, CDR2 SVGIG (reference sequence). V lost 2 bases to trimming and J lost 9 bases, with 16 bases between them. Here the CDR3 reads CAWSKGDLMKAFF. The CDR3 bases are TGTGCCTGGAGTAAGGGGGACCTGATGAAAGCTTTCTTT.

The chain joins TRBV18 to TRBJ2-7, with TRBD2 matching over 9 bases. With 6 bases clipped from V and 7 bases from J, the junction kept 10 bases outside the gene matches. Per germline, CDR1 KGHSH and CDR2 LQKENI. The CDR3 is 14 residues long. The CDR3 DNA reads TGTGCCAGCTCCGGCGGGAGGGCCTCGGGTGAGCAGTACTTC. Amino acids: CASSGGRASGEQYF.

The rearrangement joins TRBV4-1 to TRBJ2-6, with D perhaps matching TRBD1 (5 bases). CDR3 length: 18 amino acids. Germline-derived CDR1 and CDR2 are MGHRA and YSYEKL. The V gene lost 0 bases and the J gene lost 1 base, with 13 bases spanning the gap. CDR3: CASSQDLPGNSGANVLTF. CDR3 nucleotide sequence: TGCGCCAGCAGCCAAGATCTCCCAGGGAATTCTGGGGCCAACGTCCTGACTTTC.

The rearrangement uses TRBV5-1 and TRBJ2-2, with 13 bases fitting TRBD2. The V gene's germline CDR1 is SGHRS and CDR2 YFSETQ. The CDR3 is made up of 17 amino acids. J lost 0 bases, V lost 4 bases, and 3 bases had no gene match. In nucleotides, the CDR3 is TGCGCCAGCAGCCCGGGACTAGCGGGAACGAACACCGGGGAGCTGTTTTTT. It codes for CASSPGLAGTNTGELFF.

The gene calls are TRBV5-4 and TRBJ2-7; 8 nucleotides align to TRBD2. J was trimmed by 0 bases and V by 2 bases; bases with no gene match: 4. CDR1 and CDR2 from the germline V gene are SGHNT and YYREEE (reference sequence). The CDR3 runs to 15 residues. The CDR3 is CASSLAGVGSYEQYF. The CDR3 nucleotides read TGTGCCAGCAGCTTAGCGGGAGTTGGCTCCTACGAGCAGTACTTC.

The chain joins TRBV7-6 to TRBJ1-3, with 7 bases that match TRBD1. This CDR3 has 14 amino acids. The V gene's germline CDR1 is SGHVS and CDR2 FNYEAQ. J gave up 2 bases and V 6 bases, and 4 bases lay outside the gene matches. The CDR3 reads CASSAQGAGNTIYF. The CDR3 DNA reads TGTGCCAGCAGTGCTCAGGGGGCTGGAAACACCATATATTTT.

CDR3 loop: CASSPVAWEQFF. In nucleotides, the CDR3 is TGTGCCAGCTCACCCGTAGCTTGGGAGCAGTTCTTC. The chain links TRBV18 to TRBJ2-1, with D unresolved. This CDR3 spans 12 amino acids. Germline V CDR1 and CDR2: KGHSH, LQKENI. V was cut by 3 bases and J by 10 bases, with 10 bases left in between.

CDR3 loop: CASSTTYEQYF. CDR3 in DNA: TGTGCCAGCAGCACTACCTACGAGCAGTACTTC. The V gene is TRBV6-5, the J gene TRBJ2-7; D remains ambiguous. V lost 6 bases and J 2 bases, leaving 5 bases between the germline ends. There are 11 residues in the CDR3. Germline assignment: CDR1 MNHEY and CDR2 SVGAGI.

This clone was counted a few times. The J gene is TRBJ2-1, the V gene TRBV10-3; 9 bases fit TRBD2. Germline CDR1 reads ENHRY; CDR2 reads SYGVKD. The CDR3 totals 14 residues. V was pared by 6 bases and J by 5 bases, with 5 bases of the junction left unmatched. The CDR3 sequence: CAIRDSGGDNEQFF. The DNA of the CDR3 is TGTGCCATCAGAGATAGCGGGGGAGACAATGAGCAGTTCTTC.

This chain uses TRBV6-5 with TRBJ2-7, with 7 positions matching TRBD1. This CDR3 is 14 amino acids long. J lost 6 bases, V lost 5 bases, and 10 bases had no gene match. In germline, CDR1 is MNHEY, CDR2 SVGAGI. CDR3: CASSTLDRRPEQYF. The CDR3 nucleotides read TGTGCCAGCAGTACCCTGGACAGGAGGCCCGAGCAGTACTTC.

This clone has a handful of counts. The V gene is TRBV21-1, the J gene TRBJ2-7; the table's D call TRBD1 went unverified against the DNA. TRBV21-1 is labeled a pseudogene. The CDR3 is 13 residues long. DNA of the CDR3: TGTGCCAGCAGCAAAAAGACAGGGGGCGAGCAGTACTTC. Protein sequence: CASSKKTGGEQYF.

The CDR3 coding sequence is TGTGCCAGCAGCTTAGTTGGTAGCGTGGAAGAGACCCAGTACTTC. Its protein is CASSLVGSVEETQYF. The chain employs TRBV7-9 and TRBJ2-5, with D perhaps TRBD2 (5 bases). From germline, CDR1 is SEHNR and CDR2 FQNEAQ (reference sequence). The CDR3 spans 15 residues. V was trimmed by 1 base and J by 3 bases, leaving 12 bases between them.

V usage is TRBV5-1 and J usage is TRBJ2-1; 8 bases align to TRBD2. Germline V lookup: CDR1 SGHRS, CDR2 YFSETQ. J lost 6 bases, V lost 6 bases, and 14 bases had no gene match. The CDR3 consists of 16 residues. For the CDR3, the DNA is TGCGCCAGCAACCCGAGGGGAGCGGGAGTCGGCAATGAGCAGTTCTTC. Protein: CASNPRGAGVGNEQFF.

CDR3 coding DNA: TGTGCCAGCAGTTTACCGGGACTAGCGGGAGGAAAGTCCGGGGAGCTGTTTTTT. It encodes CASSLPGLAGGKSGELFF. V usage is TRBV27 and J usage is TRBJ2-2, with 15 bases that match TRBD2. The CDR3 length is 18 residues. The junction had 7 bases not matched to a gene; V was cut back by 2 bases and J by 6 bases. CDR1 and CDR2 (germline): MNHEY, SMNVEV (reference sequence).

This chain links TRBV6-6 with TRBJ1-3; the D gene is possibly TRBD1 (6 bases). This CDR3 region has 15 residues. V was shortened by 5 bases and J by 4 bases, with 15 bases between the two germline ends. The germline gives CDR1 MNHNY, CDR2 SVGAGI (reference sequence). CDR3 sequence: CASSTGTRVGNTIYF. CDR3 nucleotide sequence: TGTGCCAGCAGTACTGGGACACGGGTGGGAAACACCATATATTTT.

J is TRBJ2-7 and V is TRBV20-1, with D unclear. The CDR3 covers 10 residues. The germline gives CDR1 DFQATT, CDR2 SNEGSKA (reference sequence). V was pared by 6 bases and J by 0 bases, with 3 bases between. CDR3 sequence reads: CSANSYEQYF. In DNA form, the CDR3 reads TGCAGTGCCAACTCCTACGAGCAGTACTTC.

The chain has TRBV6-4 and TRBJ2-2; perhaps TRBD2 as D (7 bases). The V gene lost 5 bases and the J gene lost 0 bases, with 10 bases spanning the gap. Germline-derived CDR1 and CDR2 are MRHNA and SNTAGT. This CDR3 is built from 15 residues. For the CDR3, the DNA is TGTGCCAGCAGTAGGGAGGGGGCGAACACCGGGGAGCTGTTTTTT. Amino acids: CASSREGANTGELFF.

The gene calls are TRBV6-6 and TRBJ2-7; D possibly corresponds to TRBD2 (6 bases). This CDR3 region has 16 residues. V was cut by 6 bases and J by 2 bases, with 20 bases left in between. Germline lookup yields CDR1 MNHNY and CDR2 SVGAGI (reference sequence). Here the CDR3 DNA reads TGTGCCAGCAGACCCGAGCGGCGGGACCTCGCCTACGAGCAGTACTTC. This encodes CASRPERRDLAYEQYF.

The chain has TRBV9 and TRBJ2-3; TRBD2 aligns across 10 bases. V shed 4 bases, J shed 5 bases, and the junction held 13 bases outside the gene matches. The CDR3 spans 17 residues. Germline V gene lookup returns CDR1 SGDLS and CDR2 YYNGEE. The CDR3 bases are TGTGCCAGCAGCTTATTCAATTTAGCGGGAGGAGGAGATACGCAGTATTTT. It encodes CASSLFNLAGGGDTQYF.

The chain combines TRBV7-6 with TRBJ1-1; D is perhaps TRBD1 (5 bases). The germline V and J ends were trimmed by 4 bases and 1 base, with 10 bases remaining between them. The V gene's germline CDR1 is SGHVS and CDR2 FNYEAQ. The CDR3 loop spans 14 amino acids. CDR3 nucleotides: TGTGCCAGCAGCTCGGGACTGAGGAACACTGAAGCTTTCTTT. As protein: CASSSGLRNTEAFF.

This chain uses TRBV5-1 with TRBJ2-3; the match to TRBD2 covers 7 bases. The CDR3 has 17 amino acids. The germline V gene has CDR1 SGHRS and CDR2 YFSETQ. V lost 3 bases to trimming and J lost 3 bases; unmatched junction nucleotides: 13. CDR3 protein: CASSSIPLGEGTDTQYF. The CDR3 coding sequence is TGCGCCAGCAGCTCCATACCCTTGGGGGAGGGTACAGATACGCAGTATTTT.

The CDR3 nucleotides are TGTGCCAGCAGTGAAGCGGGACACTTAGGTGGAAACACCATATATTTT. It encodes CASSEAGHLGGNTIYF. The chain uses TRBV6-1 and TRBJ1-3, with a tentative D call TRBD1 (6 bases). Trimming stripped 0 bases from V and 3 bases from J, with 12 bases between. CDR1 MNHNS and CDR2 SASEGT come from the germline V gene. The CDR3 runs 16 residues.